What follows are 13 T cell receptor beta chains derived from one specimen sequenced in a study of patients and donors after allogeneic stem cell transplantation. TCRdb passed the RT-PCR reads through MiXCR, listing each CDR3 protein once. The top ten hold about 30% of the sample, which has tens of thousands of distinct CDR3 sequences, roughly 29% seen once. Sequenced sample: blood, either unsorted or a sorted T cell fraction (not recorded which). The source of these receptors is a human donor who was either an allogeneic HSCT recipient or a stem cell or donor lymphocyte infusion donor (not recorded which). It is not recorded whose cells these are; they may come from a transplant donor.

This clonotype has only a few counts. The rearrangement links TRBV6-6 to TRBJ1-4; D uncertain. Trimming shortened V by 6 bases and J by 8 bases, and 22 bases separated the two germline ends. Per the germline V gene, CDR1 is MNHNY and CDR2 is SVGAGI (reference sequence). The CDR3 spans 16 residues. The CDR3 region has the DNA TGTGCCAGCAGACCGCACGTTGGTGGGATTTGGGAAAAACTGTTTTTT. Encoded protein: CASRPHVGGIWEKLFF.

This chain connects TRBV28 to TRBJ2-7; no reliable D call. This CDR3 has 12 residues. Trimming shortened V by 4 bases and J by 0 bases, and 4 bases separated the two germline ends. From germline, CDR1 is MDHEN and CDR2 SYDVKM. The CDR3 nucleotides are TGTGCCAGCAGTTGGAACTCCTACGAGCAGTACTTC. Protein sequence: CASSWNSYEQYF. The variable domain in full, with the rest retrieved from reference TRBV28 and TRBJ2-7, is DVKVTQSSRYLVKRTGEKVFLECVQDMDHENMFWYRQDPGLGLRLIYFSYDVKMKEKGDIPEGYSVSREKKERFSLILESASTNQTSMYLCASSWNSYEQYFGPGTRLTVT.

J is TRBJ1-1 and V is TRBV15; possibly TRBD1 for D (6 bases). In germline, CDR1 is LNHNV, CDR2 YYDKDF (reference sequence). The CDR3 sequence is 16 residues long. Trimming shortened V by 1 base and J by 5 bases, and 17 bases separated the two germline ends. CDR3 coding DNA: TGTGCCACCAGCAGAGTGTGGGTGACAGGAGGGACTGAAGCTTTCTTT. Its protein is CATSRVWVTGGTEAFF.

This clonotype was counted a few times. The rearrangement uses TRBV7-9 and TRBJ2-3; D is perhaps TRBD2 (6 bases). Germline CDR1 SEHNR, CDR2 FQNEAQ (reference sequence). Trimming removed 4 bases from V and 0 bases from J, with 11 bases in between. The CDR3 covers 15 residues. DNA for the CDR3: TGTGCCAGCAGCTCGAGGAGGGTGAGCACAGATACGCAGTATTTT. Its translation: CASSSRRVSTDTQYF.

The chain combines TRBV7-2 with TRBJ2-3, with 9 bases lining up with TRBD2. The V gene end was trimmed by 5 bases and the J gene end by 4 bases; junction bases not matched to a gene: 10. The CDR3 sequence is 16 residues long. Germline values: CDR1 SGHTA, CDR2 FQGNSA. The chain's CDR3 is CASSPQGLAVADTQYF. Written as DNA, the CDR3 is TGTGCCAGCAGCCCCCAGGGACTAGCAGTCGCAGATACGCAGTATTTT. Using reference TRBV7-2 and TRBJ2-3 for the parts outside the CDR3, the full variable domain is GAGVSQSPSNKVTEKGKDVELRCDPISGHTALYWYRQSLGQGLEFLIYFQGNSAPDKSGLPSDRFSAERTGGSVSTLTIQRTQQEDSAVYLCASSPQGLAVADTQYFGPGTRLTVL.

The chain uses TRBV12-3 or TRBV12-4 and TRBJ1-6, with 8 bases matching TRBD1. Losses at the gene ends were 6 bases for V and 6 bases for J; bases not matched to a gene: 7. The CDR3 sequence is 15 residues long. The DNA of the CDR3 is TGTGCCAGCAGGGCCCGGACAGGGTTTAATTCACCCCTCCACTTT. Translation: CASRARTGFNSPLHF.

J is TRBJ1-5 and V is TRBV5-1; D uncertain. This CDR3 is 17 amino acids long. Trimming took off 4 bases at V and 4 bases at J, with 21 bases between the two ends. Looked up from germline, CDR1 is SGHRS and CDR2 is YFSETQ. This CDR3 reads CASSQSPLGSLNQPQHF. The CDR3 DNA sequence: TGCGCCAGCAGCCAATCCCCCCTGGGCAGCTTAAATCAGCCCCAGCATTTT.

The chain couples TRBV7-8 to TRBJ2-7, with 14 bases lining up with TRBD2. Trimming removed 1 base from V and 3 bases from J; junction bases left unmatched: 11. The CDR3 covers 19 residues. Germline V gene lookup returns CDR1 SGHVS and CDR2 FQNEAQ. The CDR3 DNA sequence: TGTGCCAGCAGCTTAGTGGTTGGACTAGCGGGAGGCTTAGACTACGAGCAGTACTTC. Translating gives CASSLVVGLAGGLDYEQYF.

This clonotype was counted only a few times. DNA of the CDR3: TGTGCCAGCAGTTTAGTTTCAGTACATAGCAATCAGCCCCAGCATTTT. It encodes CASSLVSVHSNQPQHF. The rearrangement uses TRBV12-3 or TRBV12-4 and TRBJ1-5; D is unclear. The CDR3 covers 16 residues. Trimming shortened V by 1 base and J by 0 bases, and 10 bases separated the two germline ends.

The chain is built from TRBV10-3 and TRBJ1-1, with D hard to call. Between the trimmed V and J ends, which lost 11 bases and 0 bases, there was a span of 7 bases. The length of the CDR3 is 11 residues. CDR1 is ENHRY and CDR2 is SYGVKD in the germline V gene. The DNA of the CDR3 is TGTGCCGTTCGAGTGAACACTGAAGCTTTCTTT. This gives the protein CAVRVNTEAFF.

The rearrangement links TRBV12-3 or TRBV12-4 to TRBJ1-2, with no clear D. Between the trimmed V and J ends, which lost 6 bases and 0 bases, there was a span of 8 bases. The CDR3 has 13 residues. The CDR3 DNA is TGTGCCAGCAGCCGACAAACTAACTATGGCTACACCTTC. Its translation is CASSRQTNYGYTF.

The V gene is TRBV28, the J gene TRBJ2-6; D call uncertain. The CDR3 covers 16 residues. V lost 3 bases and J lost 0, with 9 bases in between. Germline V gene sequence: CDR1 MDHEN, CDR2 SYDVKM. The CDR3 DNA sequence: TGTGCCAGCAGTTTGGCCCAAAGCTCTGGGGCCAACGTCCTGACTTTC. Amino acids: CASSLAQSSGANVLTF. Using reference TRBV28 and TRBJ2-6 for the parts outside the CDR3, the full variable domain is DVKVTQSSRYLVKRTGEKVFLECVQDMDHENMFWYRQDPGLGLRLIYFSYDVKMKEKGDIPEGYSVSREKKERFSLILESASTNQTSMYLCASSLAQSSGANVLTFGAGSRLTVL.

This clonotype has a handful of counts. This CDR3 is CASSLGIHYGYTF. CDR3 nucleotides: TGTGCCAGCAGTTTAGGGATTCATTATGGCTACACCTTC. This chain uses TRBV27 with TRBJ1-2; D unresolved. Germline V gives CDR1 MNHEY, CDR2 SMNVEV (reference sequence). CDR3 size: 13 residues. Between the trimmed V and J ends, which lost 2 bases and 5 bases, there was a span of 9 bases.